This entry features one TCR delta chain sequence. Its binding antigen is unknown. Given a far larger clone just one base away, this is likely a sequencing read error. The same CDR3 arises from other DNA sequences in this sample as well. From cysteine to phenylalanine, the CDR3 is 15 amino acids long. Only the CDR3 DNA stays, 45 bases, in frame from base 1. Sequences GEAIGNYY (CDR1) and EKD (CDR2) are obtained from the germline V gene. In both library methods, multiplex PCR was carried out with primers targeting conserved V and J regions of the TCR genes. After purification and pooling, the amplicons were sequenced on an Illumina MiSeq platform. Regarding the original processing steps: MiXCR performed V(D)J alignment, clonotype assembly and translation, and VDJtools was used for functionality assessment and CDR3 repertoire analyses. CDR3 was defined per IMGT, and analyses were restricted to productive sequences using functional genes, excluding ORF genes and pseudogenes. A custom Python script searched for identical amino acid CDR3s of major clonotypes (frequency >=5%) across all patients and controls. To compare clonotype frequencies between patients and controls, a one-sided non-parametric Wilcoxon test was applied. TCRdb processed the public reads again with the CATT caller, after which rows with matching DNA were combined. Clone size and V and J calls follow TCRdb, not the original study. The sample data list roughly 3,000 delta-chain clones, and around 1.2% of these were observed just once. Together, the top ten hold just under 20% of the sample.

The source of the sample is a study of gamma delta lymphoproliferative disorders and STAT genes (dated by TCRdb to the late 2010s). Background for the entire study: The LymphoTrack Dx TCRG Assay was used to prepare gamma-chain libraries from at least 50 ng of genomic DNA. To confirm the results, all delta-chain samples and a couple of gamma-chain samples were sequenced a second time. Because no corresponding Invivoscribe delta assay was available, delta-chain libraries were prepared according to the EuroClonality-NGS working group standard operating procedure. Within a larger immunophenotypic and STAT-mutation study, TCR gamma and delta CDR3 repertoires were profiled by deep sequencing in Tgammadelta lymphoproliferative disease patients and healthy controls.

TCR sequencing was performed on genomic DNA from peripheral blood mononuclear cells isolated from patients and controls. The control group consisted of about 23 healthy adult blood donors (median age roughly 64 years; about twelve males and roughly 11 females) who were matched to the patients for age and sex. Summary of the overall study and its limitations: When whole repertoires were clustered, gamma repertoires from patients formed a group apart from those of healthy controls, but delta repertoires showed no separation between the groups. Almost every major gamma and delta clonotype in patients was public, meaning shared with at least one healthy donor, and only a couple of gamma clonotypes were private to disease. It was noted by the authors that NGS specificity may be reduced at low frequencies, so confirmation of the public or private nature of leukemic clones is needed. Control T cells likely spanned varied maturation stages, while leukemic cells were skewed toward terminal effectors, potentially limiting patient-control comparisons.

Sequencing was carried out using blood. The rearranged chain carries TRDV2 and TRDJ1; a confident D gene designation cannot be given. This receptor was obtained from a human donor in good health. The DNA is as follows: TGTGCCTGTGACACCGTTTCGGGGCACACCGATAAGCTCATCTTT. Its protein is CACDTVSGHTDKLIF.